Listed below are T cell receptor beta chains from one sample, sequenced in a study of shared clonotypes between healthy human individuals. Assay: immunoSEQ multiplex PCR; the TCRdb copy retains only in-frame clones and omits some. The table includes under 750,000 clones, 72% detected once. Material for sequencing was memory CD4+ T cells sorted from blood. The receptors were sampled from a woman aged 25 to 39 in good health. Each CDR3 is given without its conserved first and last residue. Where a row states a size, it is once, few, many or the class of an expanded clone; other rows omit it.

size	V	J	CDR3
NA	TRBV19	TRBJ1-5	ASSSMPTATDLNQPQH
NA	TRBV11-3	TRBJ2-3	ASSPGGGRRY
NA	TRBV11-2	TRBJ2-1	ASSWARNGRRYEQF
NA	TRBV11-2	TRBJ2-7	ASSLVTGGYEQY
many	TRBV11-2	TRBJ2-1	ASSLDSGTYNEQF
few	TRBV10-1	TRBJ2-7	ASSETGLAGVGGYEQY
once	TRBV23-1	TRBJ2-7	ASSQRDRHPLYEQY
NA	TRBV19	TRBJ2-1	ASSTGTSGRAPHEQF
NA	TRBV28	TRBJ2-5	ASSLSGTGETQY
many	TRBV4-1	TRBJ1-3	ASSQLDMGLVSGNTIY
NA	TRBV6-5	TRBJ2-1	ASSYSRHNEQF
NA	TRBV6-1	TRBJ1-3	ASRTDRYSGNTIY
NA	TRBV2	TRBJ1-2	ASTGEFTYGYT
NA	TRBV6-5	TRBJ1-1	ASSRMGTEAF
NA	TRBV15	TRBJ2-7	ATSRGQGDLYEQY
NA	TRBV28	TRBJ2-1	ASSLNLLSRGLAPQEQF
NA	TRBV4-1	TRBJ1-5	ASSPSPTGARSNQPQH
NA	TRBV18	TRBJ1-3	ASSPGGNRGNTIY
many	TRBV19	TRBJ2-3	ASNAGPMSGYTDTQY
NA	TRBV21-1	TRBJ2-7	ASSKGKCLVGYGYEQY
once	TRBV18	TRBJ2-7	ASSPPRQGAYEQY
few	TRBV7-9	TRBJ2-3	ASSLDLLAGTDTQY
NA	TRBV4-2	TRBJ2-3	ASSQGVGVVTDTQY
NA	TRBV6-1	TRBJ1-1	ASGGMGTEAF
NA	TRBV6-6	TRBJ2-5	ASSYLVGETQY
few	TRBV30	TRBJ2-5	AWSGQQETQY
NA	TRBV6-4	TRBJ1-2	ASRKGQGTLGGYT
NA	TRBV28	TRBJ2-5	AIKQGNQETQY
NA	TRBV5-4	TRBJ1-3	ASSGYDGSSGNTIY
NA	TRBV6-6	TRBJ2-7	ASSYRISYEQY
NA	TRBV5-1	TRBJ2-3	ASSPGLAPDTQY
NA	TRBV27	TRBJ2-5	ARAGGSVSAYQETQY
NA	TRBV28	TRBJ2-7	ASSCRDRGPYEQY
NA	TRBV29-1	TRBJ1-5	SVRGAGTNQPQH
NA	TRBV6-5	TRBJ1-1	ASSYEGGRKAF
many	TRBV19	TRBJ2-1	ASTPPAGVRPDNEQF
NA	TRBV28	TRBJ1-1	ASSLWVMNTEAF
NA	TRBV27	TRBJ1-3	ASSLGGTGVGNTIY
many	TRBV2	TRBJ2-2	ASRPTNTGELF
NA	TRBV27	TRBJ2-5	ASSPTGPPFQETQY
NA	TRBV5-1	TRBJ2-5	ASSLLRGRETQY
many	TRBV27	TRBJ1-2	ASSFQTGGHYGYT
many	TRBV19	TRBJ1-3	ASNLGQGYSGNTIY
NA	TRBV7-9	TRBJ2-1	ASSLNTVSYNEQF
few	TRBV5-1	TRBJ2-7	ASSTGNYEQY
NA	TRBV5-8	TRBJ2-1	ASSPSAGTRAFSEQF
NA	TRBV7-8	TRBJ2-3	ASSWDQPDTQY
NA	TRBV2	TRBJ1-3	ASSGDPGNTIY
NA	TRBV10-3	TRBJ2-1	AISEGGSYNEQF
NA	TRBV4-2	TRBJ2-7	ASSQSFLAGNEQY
few	TRBV6-6	TRBJ2-7	ATKPRQSYEQY
NA	TRBV5-1	TRBJ2-1	ASSRGRLAGGYEQF
NA	TRBV19	TRBJ2-1	ATKDLAGSYNEQF
NA	TRBV25-1	TRBJ1-1	ASSKMDHSLLF
NA	TRBV10-2	TRBJ2-7	ASREGLAGFYEQY
NA	TRBV7-9	TRBJ1-4	ASSSSESGGEKLF